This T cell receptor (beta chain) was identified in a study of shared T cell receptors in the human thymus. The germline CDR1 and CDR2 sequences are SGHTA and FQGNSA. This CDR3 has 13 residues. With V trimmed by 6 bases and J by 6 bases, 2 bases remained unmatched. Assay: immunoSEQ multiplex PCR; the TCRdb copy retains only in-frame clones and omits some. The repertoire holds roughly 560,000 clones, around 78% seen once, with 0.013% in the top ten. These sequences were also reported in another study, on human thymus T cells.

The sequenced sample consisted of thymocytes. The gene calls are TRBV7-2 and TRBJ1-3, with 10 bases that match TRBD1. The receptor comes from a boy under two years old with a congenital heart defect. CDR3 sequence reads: CASRGQGPNTIYF. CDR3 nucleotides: TGTGCCAGCAGGGGACAGGGGCCAAACACCATATATTTT.